This entry is about one T cell receptor beta chain. What it binds is not known. This record comes from a study of blood T cells in healthy people across ages. V was trimmed by 0 bases and J by 1 base, leaving 8 bases between them. Germline V CDR1 and CDR2: SGHRS, YFSETQ. This CDR3 contains 14 residues. Findings of the study overall: Researchers judged that diversity estimates from one million T cells fell short of true values. Fewer expanded clones and more diversity marked long-lived versus aged donors. A roughly linear age-dependent decrease characterized TCR beta diversity per million T cells.

A J-beta primer mix and a sample-barcoded 5' primer were used in a second PCR of about 7 to 12 cycles. Unique molecular identifiers of 12 random nucleotides labeled each cDNA. TCRdb re-analysed the 5' RACE reads in MiXCR, keeping a single row per CDR3 protein. The data hold fewer than 2 million distinct CDR3 sequences, with approximately 40% observed a single time. This sequence originates from a human donor in good health. The sequenced material came from blood. The chain combines TRBV5-1 with TRBJ2-7, with a possible D match to TRBD1 (5 bases). The CDR3, as DNA: TGCGCCAGCAGCTTGGAACAGGCGTCCTACGAGCAGTACTTC. Residues: CASSLEQASYEQYF.